The clone carrying this T cell receptor (beta chain) was counted a few times. This entry comes from a study of blood T cell repertoires in COVID-19. As for the study in general: Some COVID-19 samples were acute and others convalescent; all came from the United States, Italy and Spain. The cDNA or gDNA used as material had been derived from T cells, B-cell-depleted T cells, or PBMCs.

The CDR3 has 13 amino acids. The V end lost 8 bases, the J end lost 7 bases, and 12 bases lay between the germline ends. Germline lookup yields CDR1 LGHDT and CDR2 YNNKEL (reference sequence). Original data processing: Reference gene primer amplification yielded estimated nucleated cell counts. The repertoire was sequenced with immunoSEQ multiplex PCR; TCRdb's copy has only in-frame clones and lacks some. V, J and clone size are taken as reported in that table, and D and trimming were inferred from the DNA itself. The top ten clones hold about 64% of a sample with about 30,000 clones, roughly 86% of them seen once.

This receptor was obtained from an older man with acute or convalescent COVID-19. The rearrangement joins TRBV3-1 (or the pseudogene TRBV3-2) to TRBJ1-6, with no clear D. Sequenced material: peripheral blood. The CDR3 loop reads CASALNENSPLHF. The CDR3 nucleotides are TGTGCCAGCGCCCTTAACGAGAATTCACCCCTCCACTTT.